This entry is about one T cell receptor beta chain. The antigen remains unidentified. The sample originates from a study of shared clonotypes between healthy human individuals. For the study at large: Per donor, CD8 memory used one plate, CD8 naive used two, CD4 memory used three and CD4 naive used three.

J lost 4 bases, V lost 6 bases, and 9 bases had no gene match. Germline V gene sequence: CDR1 MDHEN, CDR2 SYDVKM. The CDR3 spans 16 residues. Points from the study as a whole: Large sequencing depth failed to make sorted-subset sequencing complete, rarefaction showed.

Clones were sequenced by immunoSEQ multiplex PCR, and TCRdb holds only the in-frame ones, with some missing. The sample has 2 million to 2.5 million clones; over 90% are singletons. The TCR comes from a man younger than 35 in good health. Some clones in this sample may be carry-over from other donors' samples. The chain uses TRBV28 and TRBJ1-3; 10 nucleotides agree with TRBD1. Sequenced input: naive CD4+ T cells from PBMCs. Subset here: CD45RA+ positively selected. The CDR3 DNA reads TGTGCCAGCAGCCGACAGGGGGCATGGACGGGAAACACCATATATTTT. Translation: CASSRQGAWTGNTIYF.